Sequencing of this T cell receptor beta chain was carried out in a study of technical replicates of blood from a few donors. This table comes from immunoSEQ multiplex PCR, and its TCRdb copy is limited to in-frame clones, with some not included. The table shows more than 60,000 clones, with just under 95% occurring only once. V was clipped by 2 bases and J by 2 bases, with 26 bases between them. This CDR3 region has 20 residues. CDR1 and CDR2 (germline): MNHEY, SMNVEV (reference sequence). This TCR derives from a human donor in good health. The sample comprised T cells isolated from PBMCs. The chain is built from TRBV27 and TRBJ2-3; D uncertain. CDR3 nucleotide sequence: TGTGCCAGCAGTTTACAAGCTGTTTTGGTCCTCGGTGCTAACACAGATACGCAGTATTTT. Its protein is CASSLQAVLVLGANTDTQYF.